These 19 T cell receptor beta chains were all obtained from the same sample, sequenced in a study of cytomegalovirus exposure and HLA in healthy donors. The PCR employed 60 Vbeta primers together with 13 Jbeta primers. The repertoire was sequenced with immunoSEQ multiplex PCR; TCRdb's copy has only in-frame clones and lacks some. The sample has under 200,000 clones, roughly 74% seen once. Sequenced input: PBMCs. The receptors were sampled from a woman in her twenties or thirties in good health and CMV-seronegative.

The chain is built from TRBV6-1 and TRBJ2-2; 7 bases fit TRBD1. The CDR3 is 15 amino acids. Germline lookup yields CDR1 MNHNS and CDR2 SASEGT. V gave up 5 bases and J gave up 4 bases; unmatched junction bases: 7. CDR3 sequence: CASSLQGTSTGELFF. Here the CDR3 DNA reads TGTGCCAGCAGTTTACAGGGGACGAGCACCGGGGAGCTGTTTTTT.

This chain uses TRBV5-1 with TRBJ2-3; TRBD2 is a possible D gene (7 bases). Deletions cut 0 bases from V and 3 bases from J, with 17 bases between. CDR3 length equals 17 residues. In germline, CDR1 is SGHRS, CDR2 YFSETQ. Here the CDR3 DNA reads TGCGCCAGCAGCTTGGGGTTTTGGGGGGGGCTAACAGATACGCAGTATTTT. It specifies CASSLGFWGGLTDTQYF.

This chain joins TRBV19 and TRBJ2-1; 8 positions agree with TRBD2. Looked up from germline, CDR1 is LNHDA and CDR2 is SQIVND (reference sequence). This CDR3 has 14 residues. V lost 5 bases to trimming and J lost 7 bases; unmatched junction nucleotides: 7. CDR3 in amino acids: CASSDRGGLNEQFF. The CDR3 nucleotides are TGTGCCAGTAGTGATCGGGGGGGCCTGAATGAGCAGTTCTTC. The full variable domain, its missing parts supplied by reference TRBV19 and TRBJ2-1, is DGGITQSPKYLFRKEGQNVTLSCEQNLNHDAMYWYRQDPGQGLRLIYYSQIVNDFQKGDIAEGYSVSREKKESFPLTVTSAQKNPTAFYLCASSDRGGLNEQFFGPGTRLTVL.

The V call is TRBV4-2, the J call TRBJ2-7, with a tentative D call TRBD2 (7 bases). The germline CDR1 and CDR2 sequences are LGHNA and YNFKEQ. The ends were cut back, 4 bases at V and 1 base at J, with 26 bases in the middle. This CDR3 has 19 amino acids. This CDR3 is CASSRRGGGSRTVSYEQYF. As DNA, the CDR3 is TGTGCCAGCAGCCGAAGGGGCGGGGGCTCCCGAACGGTATCCTACGAGCAGTACTTC.

The chain combines TRBV27 with TRBJ1-2; a possible D gene is TRBD1 (5 bases). Per germline, CDR1 MNHEY and CDR2 SMNVEV (reference sequence). Deletions cut 1 base from V and 8 bases from J, with 11 bases between. CDR3 length equals 13 residues. The CDR3 spells CASSLFPDTGYTF. The CDR3 DNA reads TGTGCCAGCAGTTTATTCCCGGACACAGGCTACACCTTC.

The chain uses TRBV5-1 and TRBJ2-7; TRBD1 aligns across 12 bases. Germline lookup yields CDR1 SGHRS and CDR2 YFSETQ. J lost 3 bases, V lost 7 bases, and 8 bases had no gene match. The CDR3 loop spans 15 amino acids. CDR3 coding DNA: TGCGCCAGCGGTGGGGGGACAGGGGGCTACTACGAGCAGTACTTC. This gives the protein CASGGGTGGYYEQYF.

As regards this clone: At one end, the junction sequence differs from germline, possibly due to a read error. The chain joins TRBV6-1 to TRBJ1-6; 12 bases map to TRBD1. The CDR3 extends over 17 amino acids. CDR1 and CDR2 (germline): MNHNS, SASEGT. The CDR3 DNA reads TGTGCCAGCAGCGAAGCCGGGACAGGGGGCCCGGCTAGGGCCCTCCACTTT. Translation: CASSEAGTGGPARALHF.

DNA for the CDR3: TGTGCCAGCAGCTTCTCCCCTTCCGGGACAGTCCTCTACGAGCAGTACTTC. Protein product: CASSFSPSGTVLYEQYF. V usage is TRBV11-2 and J usage is TRBJ2-7, with 7 bases matching TRBD1. This CDR3 comprises 17 residues. V lost 3 bases, J lost 3 bases, and 14 bases stayed unmatched. Germline V gene data show CDR1 as SGHAT and CDR2 as FQNNGV.

This clone was recorded once. The chain links TRBV11-2 to TRBJ1-1; possibly TRBD1 for D (5 bases). Trimming took off 1 base at V and 0 bases at J, with 9 bases between the two ends. Germline V lookup: CDR1 SGHAT, CDR2 FQNNGV. This CDR3 comprises 15 residues. Here the CDR3 reads CASSLGAGLNTEAFF. CDR3 bases: TGTGCCAGCAGCTTAGGAGCAGGGCTGAACACTGAAGCTTTCTTT.

The chain joins TRBV28 to TRBJ2-7, with 12 bases fitting TRBD2. V was pared by 5 bases and J by 4 bases, with 9 bases of the junction left unmatched. The CDR3 loop spans 16 amino acids. Looked up from germline, CDR1 is MDHEN and CDR2 is SYDVKM. CDR3 nucleotides: TGTGCCAGCAGTCTCCCCCGACTAGCGGGAGCTTACGAGCAGTACTTC. It codes for CASSLPRLAGAYEQYF.

V gene TRBV7-2 combines with J gene TRBJ2-6; 8 bases match TRBD1. V shed 3 bases, J shed 4 bases, and the junction held 5 bases outside the gene matches. CDR3 length: 16 amino acids. The germline V gene encodes CDR1 SGHTA and CDR2 FQGNSA. CDR3 coding DNA: TGTGCCAGCAGCTTTCGACAGGGGTGGGGGGCCAACGTCCTGACTTTC. This gives the protein CASSFRQGWGANVLTF.

This chain joins TRBV7-2 and TRBJ2-1; 11 bases are shared with TRBD2. The CDR3 has 13 amino acids. With 7 bases clipped from V and 10 bases from J, the junction kept 6 bases outside the gene matches. CDR1 is SGHTA, CDR2 FQGNSA, per germline. The CDR3 DNA reads TGTGCCAGCATCCAGACTAGCGGGAAGGAGCAGTTCTTC. Translating gives CASIQTSGKEQFF.

The V call is TRBV10-3, the J call TRBJ2-7, with a tentative D call TRBD1 (5 bases). Germline values: CDR1 ENHRY, CDR2 SYGVKD. The V and J ends lost 6 bases and 3 bases respectively, with 12 bases between them. The CDR3 extends over 13 amino acids. CDR3 DNA: TGTGCCATCAGATCAGGGCAGCTCTACGAGCAGTACTTC. It specifies CAIRSGQLYEQYF.

This clone was seen more than once but under ten times. V gene TRBV11-3 combines with J gene TRBJ2-1, with a possible D match to TRBD1 (6 bases). The germline CDR1 and CDR2 sequences are SGHNT and YENEEA. The CDR3 extends over 16 amino acids. V was trimmed by 5 bases and J by 7 bases, leaving 21 bases between them. CDR3: CASSQTGPSWGNEQFF. The CDR3 nucleotides read TGTGCCAGCAGCCAGACAGGACCGTCCTGGGGGAATGAGCAGTTCTTC.

This clone was picked up a small number of times. V is TRBV7-9 and J is TRBJ1-2, with TRBD1 matching 7 bases. V was pared by 2 bases and J by 3 bases, with 3 bases of the junction left unmatched. Germline V gives CDR1 SEHNR, CDR2 FQNEAQ (reference sequence). The CDR3 has 14 amino acids. CDR3 protein: CASSLPGQDYGYTF. In DNA form, the CDR3 reads TGTGCCAGCAGCTTACCAGGACAGGACTATGGCTACACCTTC.

In its sample, this clone was seen a few times. It is unclear where the CDR3 begins or ends on the DNA, so no DNA is shown, and the CDR3 is as TCRdb lists it. CDR3 sequence reads: CASSYSISFLNFGQGSF. V is TRBV6-7 and J is TRBJ2-7; the table's D gene call, TRBD1, was not cross checked with the DNA. TRBV6-7 is an ORF; its function is uncertain. The CDR3 region is 17 residues in length, termini included.

The chain uses TRBV27 and TRBJ2-3; TRBD1 matches at 9 bases. The ends lost 5 bases at V and 6 bases at J; junction bases unmatched: 3. Germline values: CDR1 MNHEY, CDR2 SMNVEV (reference sequence). The CDR3 length is 13 residues. The CDR3 spells CASSLGTGDTQYF. The CDR3 region has the DNA TGTGCCAGCAGTCTAGGGACAGGGGATACGCAGTATTTT.

The DNA of the CDR3 is TGTGCCAGCAGTTATCGGGGACAAGATGGCTACACCTTC. Encoded protein: CASSYRGQDGYTF. The chain uses TRBV6-5 and TRBJ1-2; TRBD1 is a possible D gene (6 bases). This CDR3 is 13 amino acids long. Germline V CDR1 and CDR2: MNHEY, SVGAGI. Trimming shortened V by 3 bases and J by 6 bases, and 11 bases separated the two germline ends.

This rearrangement joins TRBV9 to TRBJ2-3; tentative D call: TRBD2 (6 bases). The CDR3 loop spans 14 amino acids. Trimming took off 0 bases at V and 6 bases at J, with 11 bases between the two ends. The germline CDR1 and CDR2 sequences are SGDLS and YYNGEE. The CDR3 reads CASSVEGLGDTQYF. The DNA of the CDR3 is TGTGCCAGCAGCGTAGAGGGACTCGGGGATACGCAGTATTTT.